The clone carrying this T cell receptor beta chain was seen at least ten times. The data stem from a study of identical twins. TCRdb re-derived calls from the 5' RACE reads in MiXCR, one entry per CDR3 protein. Of approximately 530,000 distinct CDR3 sequences listed, approximately 20% were seen once; the top ten hold approximately 0.48%. CDR1 is SGHRS, CDR2 YFSETQ, per germline. V was shortened by 3 bases and J by 5 bases, with 8 bases between the two germline ends. There are 13 residues in the CDR3. The same sample was also studied in work on yellow fever vaccine responses in identical twins.

The clonotype originates from a woman in her late teens or twenties in good health. The chain combines TRBV5-1 with TRBJ2-2; tentative D call: TRBD2 (5 bases). Sequenced input: CD4+ T cells sorted from blood. CDR3 amino acids: CASSYGETGELFF. CDR3 coding DNA: TGCGCCAGCAGCTACGGGGAAACCGGGGAGCTGTTTTTT. Looking up the rest from reference TRBV5-1 and TRBJ2-2 gives the full variable domain: KAGVTQTPRYLIKTRGQQVTLSCSPISGHRSVSWYQQTPGQGLQFLFEYFSETQRNKGNFPGRFSGRQFSNSRSEMNVSTLELGDSALYLCASSYGETGELFFGEGSRLTVL.